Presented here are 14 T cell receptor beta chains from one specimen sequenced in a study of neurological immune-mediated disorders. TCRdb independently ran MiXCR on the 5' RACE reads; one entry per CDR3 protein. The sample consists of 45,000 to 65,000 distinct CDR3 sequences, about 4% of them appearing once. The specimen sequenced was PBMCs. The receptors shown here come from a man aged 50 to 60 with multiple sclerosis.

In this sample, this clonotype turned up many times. CDR3 sequence (DNA): TGTGCCAGCGGTGGACAATACAATGAGCAGTTCTTC. It codes for CASGGQYNEQFF. The chain combines TRBV12-3 or TRBV12-4 with TRBJ2-1; D might be TRBD1 (5 bases). There are 12 residues in the CDR3. V shed 8 bases and J shed 4 bases, with 9 bases lying between them.

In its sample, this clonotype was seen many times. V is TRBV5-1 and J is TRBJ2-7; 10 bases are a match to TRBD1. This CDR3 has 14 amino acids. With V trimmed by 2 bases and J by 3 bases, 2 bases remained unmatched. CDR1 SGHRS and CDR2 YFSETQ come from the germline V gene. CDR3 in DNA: TGCGCCAGCAGCTTTGGGACAGGGGACTACGAGCAGTACTTC. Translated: CASSFGTGDYEQYF.

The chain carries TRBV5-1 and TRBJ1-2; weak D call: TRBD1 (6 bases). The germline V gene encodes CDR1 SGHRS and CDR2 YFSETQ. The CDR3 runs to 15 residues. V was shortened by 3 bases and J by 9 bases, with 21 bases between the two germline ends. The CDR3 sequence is CASSSPGTSESSYTF. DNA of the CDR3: TGCGCCAGCAGCTCTCCCGGGACATCTGAGAGTAGCTACACCTTC.

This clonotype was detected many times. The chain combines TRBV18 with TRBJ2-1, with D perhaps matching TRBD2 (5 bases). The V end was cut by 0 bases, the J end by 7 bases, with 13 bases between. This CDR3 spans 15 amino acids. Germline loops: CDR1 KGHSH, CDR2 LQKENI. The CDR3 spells CASSPPLSAPNEQFF. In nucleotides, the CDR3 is TGTGCCAGCTCACCACCACTTAGCGCCCCGAATGAGCAGTTCTTC.

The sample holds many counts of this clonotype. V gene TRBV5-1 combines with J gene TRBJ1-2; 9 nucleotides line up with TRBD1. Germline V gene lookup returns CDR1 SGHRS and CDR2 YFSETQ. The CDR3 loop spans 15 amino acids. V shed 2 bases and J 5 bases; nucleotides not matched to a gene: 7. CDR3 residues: CASSFLQGAEYGYTF. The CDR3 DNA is TGCGCCAGCAGCTTTCTACAGGGGGCAGAGTATGGCTACACCTTC.

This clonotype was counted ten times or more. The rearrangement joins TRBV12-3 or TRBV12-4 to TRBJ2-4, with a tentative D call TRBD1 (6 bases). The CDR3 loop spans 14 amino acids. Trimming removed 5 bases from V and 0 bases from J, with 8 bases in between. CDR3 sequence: CASSPTGAKNIQYF. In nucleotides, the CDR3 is TGTGCCAGCAGTCCGACAGGAGCCAAAAACATTCAGTACTTC.

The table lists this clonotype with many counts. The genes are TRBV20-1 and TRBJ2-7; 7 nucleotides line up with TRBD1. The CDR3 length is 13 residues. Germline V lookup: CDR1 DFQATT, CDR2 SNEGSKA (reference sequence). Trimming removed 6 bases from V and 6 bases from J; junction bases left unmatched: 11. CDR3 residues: CSARLTGVAEQYF. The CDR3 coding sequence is TGCAGTGCACGGCTAACAGGGGTCGCCGAGCAGTACTTC.

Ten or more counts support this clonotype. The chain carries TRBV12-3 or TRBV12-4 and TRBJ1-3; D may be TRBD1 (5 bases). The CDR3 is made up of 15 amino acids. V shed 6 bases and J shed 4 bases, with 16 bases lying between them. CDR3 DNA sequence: TGTGCCAGCAGCTCCTCCGGGGGGGTAGGAAACACCATATATTTT. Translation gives CASSSSGGVGNTIYF.

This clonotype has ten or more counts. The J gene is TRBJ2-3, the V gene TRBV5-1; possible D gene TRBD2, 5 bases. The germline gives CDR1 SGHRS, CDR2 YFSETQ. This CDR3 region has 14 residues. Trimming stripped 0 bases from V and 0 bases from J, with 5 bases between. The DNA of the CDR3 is TGCGCCAGCAGCTTGGTAGCGAGCACAGATACGCAGTATTTT. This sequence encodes CASSLVASTDTQYF. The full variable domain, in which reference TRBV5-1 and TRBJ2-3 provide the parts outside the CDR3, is KAGVTQTPRYLIKTRGQQVTLSCSPISGHRSVSWYQQTPGQGLQFLFEYFSETQRNKGNFPGRFSGRQFSNSRSEMNVSTLELGDSALYLCASSLVASTDTQYFGPGTRLTVL.

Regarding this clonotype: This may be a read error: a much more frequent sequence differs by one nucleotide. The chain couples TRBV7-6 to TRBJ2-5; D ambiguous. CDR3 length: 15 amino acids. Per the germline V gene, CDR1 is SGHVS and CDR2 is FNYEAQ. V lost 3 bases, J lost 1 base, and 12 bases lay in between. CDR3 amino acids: CASSLFLGTQETQYF. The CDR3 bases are TGTGCCAGCAGCTTGTTTCTAGGAACCCAAGAGACCCAGTACTTC.

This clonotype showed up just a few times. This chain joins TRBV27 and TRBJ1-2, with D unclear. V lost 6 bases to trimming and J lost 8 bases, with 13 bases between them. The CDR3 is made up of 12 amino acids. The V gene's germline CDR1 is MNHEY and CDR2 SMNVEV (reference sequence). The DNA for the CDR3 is TGTGCCAGCAGCTCAACGCCTAGCGGCTACACCTTC. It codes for CASSSTPSGYTF.

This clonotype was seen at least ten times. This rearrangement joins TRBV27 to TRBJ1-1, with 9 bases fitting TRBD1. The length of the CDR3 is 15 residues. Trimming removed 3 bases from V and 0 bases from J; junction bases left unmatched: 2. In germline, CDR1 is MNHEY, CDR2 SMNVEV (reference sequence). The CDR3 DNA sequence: TGTGCCAGCAGTTTTACAGGGGGCATGAACACTGAAGCTTTCTTT. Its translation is CASSFTGGMNTEAFF.

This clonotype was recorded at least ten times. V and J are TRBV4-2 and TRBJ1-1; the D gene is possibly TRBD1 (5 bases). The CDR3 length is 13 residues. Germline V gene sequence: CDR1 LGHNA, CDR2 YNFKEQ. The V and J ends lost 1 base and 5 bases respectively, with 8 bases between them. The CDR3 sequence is CASSQVRGTEAFF. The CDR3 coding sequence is TGTGCCAGCAGCCAAGTTCGGGGGACTGAAGCTTTCTTT.

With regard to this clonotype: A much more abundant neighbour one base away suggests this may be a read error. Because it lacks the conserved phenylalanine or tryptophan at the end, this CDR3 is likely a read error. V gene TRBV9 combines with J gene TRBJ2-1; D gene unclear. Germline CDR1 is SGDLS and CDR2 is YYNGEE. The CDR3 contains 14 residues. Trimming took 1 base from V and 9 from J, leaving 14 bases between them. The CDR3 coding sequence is TGTGCCAGCAGCGTATCCCAACCGAGTGGTGAGCAGTTCTAC. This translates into CASSVSQPSGEQFY.